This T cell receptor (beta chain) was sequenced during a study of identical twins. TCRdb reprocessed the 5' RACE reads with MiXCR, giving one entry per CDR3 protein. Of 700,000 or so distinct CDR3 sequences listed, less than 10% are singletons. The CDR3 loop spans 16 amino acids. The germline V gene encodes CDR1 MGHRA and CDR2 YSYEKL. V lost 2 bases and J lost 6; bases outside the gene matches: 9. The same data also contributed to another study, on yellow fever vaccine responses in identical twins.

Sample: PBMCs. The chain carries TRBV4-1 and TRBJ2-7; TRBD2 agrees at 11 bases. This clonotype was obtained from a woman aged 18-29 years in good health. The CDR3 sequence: CASSQPTRLAGSEQYF. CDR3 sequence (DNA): TGCGCCAGCAGCCAACCCACCCGACTAGCGGGAAGCGAGCAGTACTTC.